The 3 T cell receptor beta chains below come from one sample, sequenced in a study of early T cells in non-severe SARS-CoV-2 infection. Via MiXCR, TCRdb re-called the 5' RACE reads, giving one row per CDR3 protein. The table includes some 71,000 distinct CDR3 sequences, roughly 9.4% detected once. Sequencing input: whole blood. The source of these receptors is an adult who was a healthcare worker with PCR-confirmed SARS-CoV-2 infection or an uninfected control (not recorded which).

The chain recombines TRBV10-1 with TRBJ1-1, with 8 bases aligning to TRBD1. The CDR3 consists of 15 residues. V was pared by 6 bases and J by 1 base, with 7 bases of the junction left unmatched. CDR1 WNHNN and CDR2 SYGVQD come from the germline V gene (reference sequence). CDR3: CASSQRTGTNTEAFF. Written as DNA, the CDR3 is TGCGCCAGCAGCCAACGGACAGGGACGAACACTGAAGCTTTCTTT.

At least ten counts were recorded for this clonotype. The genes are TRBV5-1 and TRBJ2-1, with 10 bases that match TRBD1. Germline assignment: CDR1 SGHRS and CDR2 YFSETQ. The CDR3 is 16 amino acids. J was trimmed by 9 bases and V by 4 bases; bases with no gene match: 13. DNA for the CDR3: TGCGCCAGCAGCCTACCTCGACAGGGGGCGAATAGTGAGCAGTTCTTC. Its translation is CASSLPRQGANSEQFF. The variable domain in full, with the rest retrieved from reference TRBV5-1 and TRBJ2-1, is KAGVTQTPRYLIKTRGQQVTLSCSPISGHRSVSWYQQTPGQGLQFLFEYFSETQRNKGNFPGRFSGRQFSNSRSEMNVSTLELGDSALYLCASSLPRQGANSEQFFGPGTRLTVL.

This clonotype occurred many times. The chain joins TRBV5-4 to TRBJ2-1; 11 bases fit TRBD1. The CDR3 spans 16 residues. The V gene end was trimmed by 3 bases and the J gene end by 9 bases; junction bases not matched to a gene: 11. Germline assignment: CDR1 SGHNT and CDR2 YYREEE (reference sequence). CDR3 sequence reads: CASSSGQGATDTEQFF. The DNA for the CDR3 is TGTGCCAGCAGCTCCGGACAGGGGGCGACGGATACTGAGCAGTTCTTC.